Given below is one TCR beta chain in context. This clonotype was found many times. The specificity of this receptor is unknown. Base qualities are not recorded, but no much larger clone differs from it by a single base. This entry is derived from a study of human T cells and chemical hapten exposure (dated by TCRdb to the early 2020s). About the investigation overall: For sensitization, 2% DPC in acetone was applied to a 2 cm by 2 cm area of upper inner arm skin. Patients additionally received weekly therapeutic DPC doses to the scalp throughout the approximately 24-week study period. Patch testing was performed on the upper back with Finn chambers containing 0.01% DPC, and the patch tests were scored after 6 days according to International Contact Dermatitis Research Group standards. The mostly female patient cohort included alopecia areata with under or over 50% scalp involvement, alopecia totalis and alopecia universalis. Libraries were combined into a pool for sequencing, and differences in TCR yield between samples came mainly from small differences in library volumes within the pool. The study tracked peripheral blood TCR repertoire changes in vivo during primary and secondary sensitization to the hapten diphenylcyclopropenone (DPC) in alopecia patients. Patient blood was sampled pre-sensitization (week 0) and at 2, 6 and about 24 weeks after DPC sensitization. Blood for TCR sequencing was provided by twenty-nine alopecia patients at one to four time points (pre-sensitization, 2, 6 and 24 weeks).

Reading from cysteine to phenylalanine, the CDR3 counts 14 amino acids. Only CDR3 DNA is held: 42 bases, read in frame from base 1. The germline V gene encodes CDR1 ENHRY and CDR2 SYGVKD. V is reduced by 4 bases and J by 2 bases, leaving a spacing of 11 bases between them. Library prep was done by RACE. TCRdb names NextSeq 500 as the instrument used. Library preparation attached unique molecular identifiers to individual cDNA molecules for quantitative, reproducible TCR counting. For every blood RNA sample, sequencing covered both the TCR alpha and TCR beta chains. On the authors' methods: Samples had a median of about 96,000 TCRs, with a range from about 20,000 to 690,600. The Decombinator software suite was used to annotate the V, J and CDR3 of the TCR reads. To make PS versus PT1 abundance plots, every sample was subsampled to the same number of TCRs (28,000). TCRs were defined as expanded if absent before sensitization and observed at least eight times at the 2-week time point. The public reads were quality trimmed at Q25 with fastp and then assembled into clones with MiXCR by TCRdb, keeping productive beta chains. Each record represents a unique CDR3 protein, reported with the most common genes and DNA among its rows. None of the V and J calls come from the authors' own analysis; TCRdb made them. The sample contains around 110,000 distinct CDR3 sequences, 12% of them found a single time. Together, the top ten hold about 1.6% of the sample.

Study-wide findings and limitations: The number of PT1 expanded TCRs positively correlated with patch test score, significant at thresholds 8, 16 and 32 but not 4. Expanded TCRs formed significantly more large CDR3 similarity clusters than pre-sensitization or healthy control sets, consistent with antigen-driven responses. Alopecia, a presumed autoimmune disease, was present in all patients, so the immune response of the patients might differ from that of healthy individuals. Repeated subsampling changed both the strength of the expansion versus patch-test correlation and the threshold at which the correlation became significant. DPC sensitization did not change how many TCRs were above 1 in 1000 frequency, and no evidence was found of alterations in global repertoire structure.

The time point tag for this specimen amounts to: pre-sensitization, week 0. Read against the paper, the sample's treatment or condition label means: therapeutic diphenylcyclopropenone sensitization with weekly scalp DPC. At every patch-test visit, the blood draw took place before the patch test was put on. Patients were eligible if aged 18 to 70, diagnosed with alopecia and judged suitable for DPC therapy, and pregnant patients were excluded. Total RNA was isolated from unfractionated whole blood collected in Tempus Blood RNA tubes. The origin of this receptor is a woman aged 45-65 years with alopecia areata. Some clones in this sample may be carry-over from other donors' samples. The chain joins TRBV10-3 to TRBJ1-2; TRBD1 is a possible D gene, resting on 6 matching bases. The material was whole blood, obtained in connection with sensitization to the hapten diphenylcyclopropenone (DPC). The sequence in DNA is TGTGCCATCAGTGGGGACACCTGGAACTATGGCTACACCTTC. Translated, it reads CAISGDTWNYGYTF.